Sequencing of this T cell receptor (beta chain) was carried out in a study of T cells in Graves' hyperthyroidism and ophthalmopathy. Study-wide results and caveats: Stable hyperthyroidism and ophthalmopathy were separated using 13 V-J signatures.

In germline, CDR1 is LNHDA, CDR2 SQIVND (reference sequence). Trimming cost V 5 bases and J 5 bases, with 10 bases left between them. The CDR3 runs 13 residues. Researchers took RNA transcripts and amplified the TCR beta CDR3 regions from them. The HTBI set primed first-round TCR CDR3 RT-PCR. TCRdb used MiXCR to reprocess the multiplex PCR reads, holding one entry per CDR3 protein. Seen here are 400,000 to 600,000 distinct CDR3 sequences, about 20% observed once, and the top ten hold around 27%. This clonotype was counted ten times or more. Its antigen remains unidentified. Input material: blood. The receptor was isolated from a man younger than 30 with Graves' hyperthyroidism. This chain connects TRBV19 to TRBJ1-5; D is ambiguous. The CDR3 is CASSFRLDQPQHF. The DNA of the CDR3 is TGTGCCAGTAGTTTTCGTCTCGATCAGCCCCAGCATTTT.